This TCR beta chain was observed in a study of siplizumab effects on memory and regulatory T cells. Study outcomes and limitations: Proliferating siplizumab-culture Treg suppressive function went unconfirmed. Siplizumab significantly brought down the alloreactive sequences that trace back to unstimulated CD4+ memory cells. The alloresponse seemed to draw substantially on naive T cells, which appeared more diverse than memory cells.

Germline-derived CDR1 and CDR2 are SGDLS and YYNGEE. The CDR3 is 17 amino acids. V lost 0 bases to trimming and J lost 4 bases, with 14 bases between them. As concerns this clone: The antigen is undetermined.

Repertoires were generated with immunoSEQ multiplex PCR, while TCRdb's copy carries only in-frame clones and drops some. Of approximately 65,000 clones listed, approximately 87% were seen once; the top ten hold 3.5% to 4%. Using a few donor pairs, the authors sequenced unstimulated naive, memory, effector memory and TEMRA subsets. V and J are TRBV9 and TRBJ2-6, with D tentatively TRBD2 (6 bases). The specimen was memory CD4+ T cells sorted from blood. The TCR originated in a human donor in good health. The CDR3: CASSVVGGRTGANVLTF. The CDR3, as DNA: TGTGCCAGCAGCGTAGTTGGAGGGAGGACAGGGGCCAACGTCCTGACTTTC.